These 32 T cell receptor beta chains originate from one sample sequenced in a study of Ad26.COV2.S vaccination and SARS-CoV-2 variants (dated by TCRdb to the early 2020s). The sample's treatment or condition label is to be understood as: approximately 18 received Ad26.COV2.S at low or high dose, single or two shots; about five received placebo; per-sample allocation not given. Repertoires of vaccine and placebo recipients were sequenced from samples taken on day 63 after the first injection. The library relied on the immunoSEQ multiplex PCR assay. TCRdb obtained this table from immuneACCESS and retained in-frame rearrangements with V and J assigned. These tables miss some clones; where compared with another copy, unresolved V genes account for less than half of the shortfall, and the remainder is unexplained. Present in this sample are about 280,000 clones, around 87% of which were seen just once. The ten largest clones capture approximately 3.3% of the sample.

Specimen: peripheral blood, collected in a trial of Ad26.COV2.S vaccine versus placebo. Receptor source: a person between 18 and 65 years old who received the Ad26.COV2.S COVID-19 vaccine or a placebo.

CDR3 bases: TGCAGCGTGAGACTAGCGGGAGACAATGAGCAGTTCTTC. Residues: CSVRLAGDNEQFF. This chain links TRBV29-1 with TRBJ2-1, with 12 bases lining up with TRBD2. In germline, CDR1 is SQVTM, CDR2 ANQGSEA. After removal of 6 bases from V and 5 bases from J, the junction contained 2 bases not matched to a gene. The CDR3 has 13 residues.

The chain is built from TRBV18 and TRBJ2-1; tentatively, D is TRBD1 (5 bases). The CDR3 consists of 14 residues. CDR1 and CDR2 from the germline V gene are KGHSH and LQKENI. The germline V and J ends were trimmed by 2 bases and 9 bases, with 14 bases remaining between them. This CDR3 is CASSPGASSGEQFF. Written as DNA, the CDR3 is TGTGCCAGCTCACCAGGGGCATCCTCGGGTGAGCAGTTCTTC. The variable domain in full, with the rest retrieved from reference TRBV18 and TRBJ2-1, is NAGVMQNPRHLVRRRGQEARLRCSPMKGHSHVYWYRQLPEEGLKFMVYLQKENIIDESGMPKERFSAEFPKEGPSILRIQQVVRGDSAAYFCASSPGASSGEQFFGPGTRLTVL.

V usage is TRBV7-8 and J usage is TRBJ2-3, with TRBD2 matching over 10 bases. The ends lost 2 bases at V and 5 bases at J; junction bases unmatched: 1. Germline values: CDR1 SGHVS, CDR2 FQNEAQ. This CDR3 comprises 14 residues. DNA for the CDR3: TGTGCCAGCAGCTTAACTAGCGGGGTAGATACGCAGTATTTT. The encoded protein is CASSLTSGVDTQYF.

This clone has a handful of counts. The chain employs TRBV5-4 and TRBJ1-1; no reliable D call. CDR3 size: 14 residues. V lost 4 bases to trimming and J lost 4 bases, with 14 bases between them. CDR1 and CDR2 from the germline V gene are SGHNT and YYREEE (reference sequence). This chain's CDR3 is CASSGGFPGTEAFF. In nucleotides, the CDR3 is TGTGCCAGCAGCGGCGGGTTCCCGGGCACTGAAGCTTTCTTT.

As to this clone: One end of the junction fails to match germline, which may point to a read error. CDR3 region: CASTPLGVFAYEQYF. CDR3 bases: TGTGCCAGCACCCCTCTAGGGGTATTTGCCTACGAACAGTACTTC. The chain carries TRBV2 and TRBJ2-7; tentatively, D is TRBD1 (5 bases). Looked up from germline, CDR1 is SNHLY and CDR2 is FYNNEI. The CDR3 contains 15 residues. Full variable domain (outside the CDR3, taken from reference TRBV2 and TRBJ2-7): EPEVTQTPSHQVTQMGQEVILRCVPISNHLYFYWYRQILGQKVEFLVSFYNNEISEKSEIFDDQFSVERPDGSNFTLKIRSTKLEDSAMYFCASTPLGVFAYEQYFGPGTRLTVT.

The rearrangement uses TRBV9 and TRBJ2-2, with TRBD1 matching over 7 bases. Trimming cost V 4 bases and J 10 bases; bases outside gene matches: 10. CDR3 length: 14 residues. Germline V gene data show CDR1 as SGDLS and CDR2 as YYNGEE. The CDR3 DNA sequence: TGTGCCAGCAGCCCACACCTACAGGGGACGGAGCTGTTTTTT. Its protein is CASSPHLQGTELFF.

The chain is built from TRBV14 and TRBJ2-5; no definite D call. This CDR3 is built from 11 residues. CDR1 is SGHDN, CDR2 FVKESK, per germline. Trimming removed 3 bases from V and 2 bases from J, with 1 base in between. CDR3 in DNA: TGTGCCAGCAGCCAGCAAGAGACCCAGTACTTC. Protein sequence: CASSQQETQYF.

The chain employs TRBV5-4 and TRBJ1-2; the D gene is possibly TRBD1 (5 bases). Trimming took 4 bases from V and 0 from J, leaving 13 bases between them. This CDR3 is 15 amino acids long. The germline CDR1 and CDR2 sequences are SGHNT and YYREEE (reference sequence). Here the CDR3 reads CASSRKDIANYGYTF. DNA for the CDR3: TGTGCCAGCAGCCGAAAGGACATAGCTAACTATGGCTACACCTTC.

This chain joins TRBV28 and TRBJ2-7; no clear D. Trimming stripped 9 bases from V and 0 bases from J, with 15 bases between. The CDR3 contains 14 residues. Looked up from germline, CDR1 is MDHEN and CDR2 is SYDVKM. The CDR3 DNA reads TGTGCCAGTACCCAGCCTTCAAGCTCCTACGAGCAGTACTTC. This translates into CASTQPSSSYEQYF.

The sample holds one count of this clone. The rearrangement uses TRBV7-6 and TRBJ2-3, with D maybe TRBD2 (6 bases). The ends were cut back, 5 bases at V and 6 bases at J, with 27 bases in the middle. Germline lookup yields CDR1 SGHVS and CDR2 FNYEAQ. The CDR3 consists of 18 residues. The CDR3 is CASSPEGGGGAQRDTQYF. The CDR3 DNA follows: TGTGCCAGCAGCCCGGAAGGTGGTGGCGGGGCGCAGCGGGATACGCAGTATTTT.

This chain uses TRBV18 with TRBJ1-6, with a possible D match to TRBD1 (5 bases). From germline, CDR1 is KGHSH and CDR2 LQKENI. V was trimmed by 2 bases and J by 0 bases, leaving 8 bases between them. This CDR3 region has 16 residues. This CDR3 is CASSPTGDSYNSPLHF. CDR3 in DNA: TGTGCCAGCTCACCAACAGGAGACTCCTATAATTCACCCCTCCACTTT.

The rearrangement links TRBV19 to TRBJ2-6; D gene unclear. Trimming took off 1 base at V and 2 bases at J, with 6 bases between the two ends. CDR3 length: 15 amino acids. Germline V gene lookup returns CDR1 LNHDA and CDR2 SQIVND (reference sequence). CDR3 in DNA: TGTGCCAGTAGTATAGGTGGGGCTGGGGCCAACGTCCTGACTTTC. As protein: CASSIGGAGANVLTF.

V usage is TRBV6-5 and J usage is TRBJ2-7; 7 bases map to TRBD1. CDR3 length equals 13 residues. Germline V CDR1 and CDR2: MNHEY, SVGAGI. V dropped 8 bases and J dropped 7; count of bases not matched to a gene: 11. This CDR3 reads CASSRARGYEQYF. DNA of the CDR3: TGTGCCAGCTCCCGGGCCAGGGGGTATGAGCAGTACTTC.

This clone has just one count. V gene TRBV7-9 combines with J gene TRBJ2-3; 9 bases are shared with TRBD2. CDR1 and CDR2 (germline): SEHNR, FQNEAQ (reference sequence). The CDR3 extends over 16 amino acids. Trimming removed 8 bases from V and 4 bases from J; junction bases left unmatched: 13. The CDR3 sequence is CASAAGLAGLADTQYF. The CDR3 DNA follows: TGTGCCAGCGCCGCTGGGCTAGCGGGGTTGGCAGATACGCAGTATTTT.

The chain employs TRBV4-2 and TRBJ2-3; 9 nucleotides line up with TRBD2. Looked up from germline, CDR1 is LGHNA and CDR2 is YNFKEQ. The CDR3 runs 16 residues. V trimming: 0 bases; J trimming: 4 bases; junction bases outside the gene matches: 5. CDR3: CASSQDWPSGADTQYF. The CDR3 DNA sequence: TGTGCCAGCAGCCAAGATTGGCCTAGCGGGGCAGATACGCAGTATTTT.

Only one count was recorded for this clone. The chain links TRBV3-1 (or the pseudogene TRBV3-2) to TRBJ2-5, with 9 bases aligning to TRBD2. The germline CDR1 and CDR2 sequences are LGHDT and YNNKEL (reference sequence). The J segment lost 5 bases and the V segment lost 4 bases, leaving 8 bases of the junction unmatched. This CDR3 has 15 residues. This CDR3 is CASSLRLAAGETQYF. The CDR3 region has the DNA TGTGCCAGCAGCCTCCGACTAGCGGCGGGGGAGACCCAGTACTTC.

The V and J genes are TRBV7-9 and TRBJ2-7; D is unclear. Deletions cut 0 bases from V and 2 bases from J, with 2 bases between. The CDR3 runs to 12 residues. Germline CDR1 is SEHNR and CDR2 is FQNEAQ (reference sequence). The DNA for the CDR3 is TGTGCCAGCAGCTTAGCCCCCTACGAGCAGTACTTC. This codes for CASSLAPYEQYF. Drawing the rest from reference TRBV7-9 and TRBJ2-7, the complete variable domain is DTGVSQNPRHKITKRGQNVTFRCDPISEHNRLYWYRQTLGQGPEFLTYFQNEAQLEKSRLLSDRFSAERPKGSFSTLEIQRTEQGDSAMYLCASSLAPYEQYFGPGTRLTVT.

The gene calls are TRBV10-3 and TRBJ2-3; 11 bases map to TRBD1. With 5 bases clipped from V and 6 bases from J, the junction kept 7 bases outside the gene matches. Germline V gene data show CDR1 as ENHRY and CDR2 as SYGVKD. This CDR3 contains 15 residues. The CDR3 spells CAISTGQGVIDTQYF. CDR3 nucleotide sequence: TGTGCCATCAGTACGGGACAGGGGGTTATTGATACGCAGTATTTT.

This rearrangement joins TRBV6-1 to TRBJ1-5; no clear D. The germline V and J ends were trimmed by 3 bases and 4 bases, with 10 bases remaining between them. Germline lookup yields CDR1 MNHNS and CDR2 SASEGT. The CDR3 contains 14 residues. CDR3 DNA sequence: TGTGCCAGCAGTGATAACGGCGGAAATCAGCCCCAGCATTTT. Protein product: CASSDNGGNQPQHF.

The V and J genes are TRBV5-4 and TRBJ2-2, with TRBD2 matching over 10 bases. The ends lost 2 bases at V and 4 bases at J; junction bases unmatched: 14. CDR1 is SGHNT and CDR2 is YYREEE in the germline V gene (reference sequence). The CDR3 loop spans 19 amino acids. CDR3 nucleotides: TGTGCCAGCAGCTTTGGAGGGGTTCTAGCGGGGGCCGTCACCGGGGAGCTGTTTTTT. Its protein is CASSFGGVLAGAVTGELFF.

The chain has TRBV7-2 and TRBJ1-2; D gene uncertain. The CDR3 covers 15 residues. V lost 1 base and J 7 bases, leaving 16 bases between the germline ends. Looked up from germline, CDR1 is SGHTA and CDR2 is FQGNSA. This CDR3 is CASSLVVSSGAGYTF. Written as DNA, the CDR3 is TGTGCCAGCAGCTTAGTAGTGTCGTCGGGAGCTGGCTACACCTTC.

The rearrangement links TRBV7-9 to TRBJ2-2, with 10 bases identical to TRBD2. CDR1 is SEHNR, CDR2 FQNEAQ, per germline (reference sequence). The CDR3 runs to 17 residues. Losses at the gene ends were 5 bases for V and 4 bases for J; bases not matched to a gene: 10. CDR3 sequence reads: CASSLMGAGGRTGELFF. CDR3 DNA sequence: TGTGCCAGCAGCCTCATGGGAGCGGGAGGGCGCACCGGGGAGCTGTTTTTT.

The sample holds one count of this clone. V and J are TRBV19 and TRBJ1-2; TRBD1 is a possible D gene (6 bases). The V gene's germline CDR1 is LNHDA and CDR2 SQIVND (reference sequence). V lost 6 bases to trimming and J lost 3 bases, with 17 bases between them. There are 15 residues in the CDR3. The DNA of the CDR3 is TGTGCCAGTAGCCCCACAGGGCCTTCCCACTATGGCTACACCTTC. It is translated as CASSPTGPSHYGYTF.

J is TRBJ2-2 and V is TRBV7-3; 7 bases fit TRBD1. Germline values: CDR1 SGHTA, CDR2 FQGTGA. The CDR3 has 15 residues. V lost 5 bases, J lost 4 bases, and 7 bases stayed unmatched. This CDR3 reads CASSQGQSVTGELFF. The CDR3 DNA is TGTGCCAGCAGCCAGGGACAGTCAGTCACCGGGGAGCTGTTTTTT.

The chain is built from TRBV5-1 and TRBJ2-3; the D is unclear. V lost 4 bases and J 2 bases, leaving 17 bases between the germline ends. CDR3 size: 16 residues. Germline V CDR1 and CDR2: SGHRS, YFSETQ. In nucleotides, the CDR3 is TGCGCCAGCAGCCCATCCTCTGAATATTACACAGATACGCAGTATTTT. Translation: CASSPSSEYYTDTQYF.

The chain is built from TRBV12-3 or TRBV12-4 and TRBJ2-7, with D tentatively TRBD1 (5 bases). Between the trimmed V and J ends, which lost 6 bases and 5 bases, there was a span of 11 bases. The CDR3 has 12 residues. CDR3 DNA: TGTGCCAGCAGCTTAAACAGGCACGAGCAGTACTTC. It specifies CASSLNRHEQYF.

V and J are TRBV5-1 and TRBJ2-2, with TRBD2 identical over 7 bases. This CDR3 is 13 amino acids long. V trimming: 4 bases; J trimming: 6 bases; junction bases outside the gene matches: 3. From germline, CDR1 is SGHRS and CDR2 YFSETQ. The CDR3: CASSVGLAGELFF. Here the CDR3 DNA reads TGCGCCAGCAGCGTCGGACTAGCCGGGGAGCTGTTTTTT.

This clone was detected a few times. The chain couples TRBV30 to TRBJ1-1; the D is unclear. There are 14 residues in the CDR3. The germline V gene encodes CDR1 GTSNPN and CDR2 SVGIG (reference sequence). V lost 5 bases and J 0 bases, leaving 13 bases between the germline ends. CDR3 protein: CAWYKAGLNTEAFF. As DNA, the CDR3 is TGTGCCTGGTATAAGGCAGGACTGAACACTGAAGCTTTCTTT.

J is TRBJ2-5 and V is TRBV6-5; 11 bases are shared with TRBD2. This CDR3 has 16 amino acids. V was clipped by 4 bases and J by 7 bases; unmatched bases: 11. Per the germline V gene, CDR1 is MNHEY and CDR2 is SVGAGI. DNA of the CDR3: TGTGCCAGCAGTTCCCAACTAGCGGGAGCTGGGGGGACCCAGTACTTC. Amino acids: CASSSQLAGAGGTQYF.

The chain uses TRBV11-3 and TRBJ2-1, with 9 bases fitting TRBD2. Germline V gene data show CDR1 as SGHNT and CDR2 as YENEEA. J was trimmed by 6 bases and V by 2 bases; bases with no gene match: 5. The CDR3 is 15 residues long. CDR3 protein: CASSLSGGTSNEQFF. Here the CDR3 DNA reads TGTGCCAGCAGCTTAAGCGGGGGGACCTCCAATGAGCAGTTCTTC.

CDR3 in amino acids: CAWSYQGGVEAFF. The CDR3 bases are TGTGCCTGGAGTTACCAGGGGGGTGTTGAAGCTTTCTTT. J is TRBJ1-1 and V is TRBV30; 7 bases map to TRBD1. This CDR3 comprises 13 residues. Germline V gives CDR1 GTSNPN, CDR2 SVGIG (reference sequence). Trimming cost V 2 bases and J 7 bases; bases outside gene matches: 7.

The V gene is TRBV7-2, the J gene TRBJ1-2; TRBD1 matches 10 bases. The ends lost 5 bases at V and 8 bases at J; junction bases unmatched: 11. Germline V gene data show CDR1 as SGHTA and CDR2 as FQGNSA. The CDR3 loop spans 15 amino acids. The chain's CDR3 is CASSIRQGALEGYTF. The CDR3 nucleotides read TGTGCCAGCAGCATAAGACAGGGGGCCTTAGAGGGCTACACCTTC.